A single T cell receptor (beta chain) is shown here with its context. No antigen is known for it. These data come from a study of cytomegalovirus exposure and HLA in healthy donors. Primers for the PCR totalled 60 Vbeta and 13 Jbeta. Method: immunoSEQ multiplex PCR; TCRdb's copy keeps in-frame clones and lacks some. The table shows over 200,000 clones, with around 73% occurring only once. General study points: Prior analysis indicated that the majority of TCR beta V segments exhibited productivity approximately 90% or approximately 30% of the time.

CDR1 is SGHTS, CDR2 YDEGEE, per germline. The CDR3 sequence is 14 residues long. Losses at the gene ends were 1 base for V and 7 bases for J; bases not matched to a gene: 6. Material for sequencing was PBMCs. The clonotype was recovered from a male donor in good health and CMV-seronegative. The V and J genes are TRBV5-8 and TRBJ1-2; 8 nucleotides align to TRBD1. CDR3 nucleotide sequence: TGTGCCAGCAGCTTGATCCAGGGGGCGATTGGCTACACCTTC. Its protein product is CASSLIQGAIGYTF.